These T cell receptor beta chains were read from a single sample in a study of T cells after yellow fever vaccination. TCRdb processed the 5' RACE reads anew with MiXCR; each CDR3 protein has one entry. The profile covers 500,000 to 650,000 distinct CDR3 sequences, with around 17% appearing a single time and approximately 15% taken by the ten largest. Sequenced here: PBMCs, sampled about 5 days after the first yellow fever vaccination. Receptors originate from a man between 18 and 35 years old who received the YFV17D yellow fever vaccine. Each CDR3 is given with its conserved first and last residue. A D gene is named only where the DNA matches it firmly. Clone size is stated in some rows and not others, as once, few, many or a class when expanded.

j_call v_call clone_size d_call cdr3_aa cdr3_nt
TRBJ1-4 TRBV5-1 few NA CASSPGHLAGEKLFF TGCGCCAGCAGCCCGGGACACCTGGCGGGTGAAAAACTGTTTTTT
TRBJ1-3 TRBV7-2 NA TRBD1 CASSSGTEALEGNTIYF TGTGCCAGCAGCAGCGGGACAGAGGCTTTGGAGGGAAACACCATATATTTT
TRBJ1-1 TRBV12-3/TRBV12-4 NA NA CASSLGGIAEAFF TGTGCCAGCAGTTTGGGCGGTATCGCTGAAGCTTTCTTT
TRBJ2-5 TRBV4-1 few NA CASSQAGTQETQYF TGCGCCAGCAGCCAAGCTGGGACCCAAGAGACCCAGTACTTC
TRBJ2-7 TRBV4-2 few TRBD2 CASSQDPGASGSSYEQYF TGTGCCAGCAGCCAAGATCCTGGGGCTAGCGGTAGCTCCTACGAGCAGTACTTC
TRBJ1-2 TRBV25-1 NA NA CASSGRGDYTF TGTGCCAGCAGTGGAAGGGGGGACTACACCTTC
TRBJ1-2 TRBV12-3/TRBV12-4 few TRBD1 CASSLTDRGHDGYTF TGTGCCAGCAGTTTAACAGACAGGGGGCATGATGGCTACACCTTC
TRBJ1-1 TRBV7-9 few NA CASSLSGGVTEAFF TGTGCCAGCAGCTTATCGGGGGGAGTCACTGAAGCTTTCTTT
TRBJ1-5 TRBV12-3/TRBV12-4 few NA CASSLTSGNQPQHF TGTGCCAGCAGTTTAACATCCGGGAATCAGCCCCAGCATTTT
TRBJ2-5 TRBV20-1 NA NA CSARPLRGQETQYF TGCAGTGCTAGACCCCTACGGGGGCAAGAGACCCAGTACTTC
TRBJ1-1 TRBV3-1 NA TRBD1 CASSQDPPWRDRVTEAFF TGTGCCAGCAGCCAAGACCCCCCGTGGAGGGACAGGGTCACTGAAGCTTTCTTT
TRBJ1-1 TRBV6-2/TRBV6-3 NA TRBD1 CASRFLDRGTEAFF TGTGCCAGCAGATTCCTGGACAGGGGGACTGAAGCTTTCTTT
TRBJ2-7 TRBV5-6 few TRBD2 CASSFTSGESGEQYF TGTGCCAGCAGCTTTACTAGCGGGGAGTCTGGAGAGCAGTACTTC
TRBJ1-1 TRBV20-1 few NA CSARSLLDTEAFF TGCAGTGCTAGATCCCTCTTGGACACTGAAGCTTTCTTT
TRBJ2-3 TRBV7-9 many TRBD2 CASSLALAGGQDTQYF TGTGCCAGCAGCTTGGCCCTAGCGGGGGGGCAAGATACGCAGTATTTT
TRBJ2-1 TRBV19 few TRBD2 CASSIVAGGYEQFF TGTGCCAGTAGTATTGTGGCGGGGGGGTATGAGCAGTTCTTC
TRBJ1-4 TRBV30 NA NA CAWAPGRREKLFF TGTGCCTGGGCCCCCGGGCGTCGTGAAAAACTGTTTTTT
TRBJ1-6 TRBV5-5 few TRBD1 CASSQGDRSNSPLHF TGTGCCAGCAGCCAAGGGGACAGGAGTAATTCACCCCTCCACTTT
TRBJ2-3 TRBV5-1 few TRBD2 CASKGTSGGLTDTQYF TGCGCCAGCAAAGGGACTAGCGGGGGGCTTACAGATACGCAGTATTTT
TRBJ2-3 TRBV5-1 NA NA CASRLGLTGGTDTQYF TGCGCCAGCAGACTAGGACTCACCGGGGGCACAGATACGCAGTATTTT
TRBJ2-5 TRBV7-2 NA NA CASSLGSPYQETQYF TGTGCCAGCAGCTTAGGCTCCCCGTACCAAGAGACCCAGTACTTC
TRBJ2-2 TRBV6-5 few TRBD2 CASSYTSGGLNTGELFF TGTGCCAGCAGTTACACTAGCGGGGGGCTCAACACCGGGGAGCTGTTTTTT
TRBJ2-2 TRBV7-3 NA NA CASSLRRGNGELFF TGTGCCAGCAGCTTAAGACGGGGAAACGGGGAGCTGTTTTTT
TRBJ1-6 TRBV28 NA NA CASSYLGTGDISSPLHF TGTGCCAGCAGTTACTTAGGGACCGGGGATATTAGTTCACCCCTCCACTTT
TRBJ2-5 TRBV5-1 NA NA CASSRNWDQETQYF TGCGCCAGCAGCCGTAATTGGGATCAAGAGACCCAGTACTTC
TRBJ1-2 TRBV5-4 NA NA CASSPSTGPPYGYTF TGTGCCAGCAGCCCCTCAACGGGACCCCCCTATGGCTACACCTTC
TRBJ2-2 TRBV12-3/TRBV12-4 NA NA CASSPAGAATGELFF TGTGCCAGCAGCCCCGCCGGGGCGGCAACCGGGGAGCTGTTTTTT
TRBJ2-2 TRBV6-1 NA TRBD1 CASSPRQGMTGELFF TGTGCCAGCAGTCCCCGACAGGGGATGACCGGGGAGCTGTTTTTT
TRBJ2-5 TRBV20-1 few NA CSARGEIETQYF TGCAGTGCTAGGGGGGAAATCGAGACCCAGTACTTC
TRBJ1-4 TRBV6-1 NA NA CASSFRGAGVDEKLFF TGTGCCAGCAGCTTCCGGGGGGCAGGGGTGGATGAAAAACTGTTTTTT
TRBJ1-3 TRBV19 few NA CASSARSSDTIYF TGTGCCAGTAGTGCGAGGTCGTCGGACACCATATATTTT
TRBJ2-2 TRBV7-9 few TRBD1 CASSPSDRGRGELFF TGTGCCAGCAGCCCCTCGGACAGGGGAAGAGGGGAGCTGTTTTTT
TRBJ2-3 TRBV20-1 once TRBD2 CSARTTSGNTDTQYF TGCAGTGCTAGAACGACTAGCGGGAATACAGATACGCAGTATTTT
TRBJ1-4 TRBV24-1 few NA CATSDSRRAANEKLFF TGTGCCACCAGTGATTCCCGAAGGGCAGCTAATGAAAAACTGTTTTTT
TRBJ1-2 TRBV24-1 NA TRBD1 CATSDLKGTELGKPDGYTF TGTGCCACCAGTGATTTGAAAGGGACAGAGCTTGGGAAGCCAGATGGCTACACCTTC
TRBJ1-2 TRBV5-6 few NA CASSSELKIVGGYTF TGTGCCAGCAGCTCCGAACTGAAGATAGTAGGTGGCTACACCTTC
TRBJ1-1 TRBV7-9 few NA CASSWPPGEMNTEAFF TGTGCCAGCAGCTGGCCGCCGGGAGAAATGAACACTGAAGCTTTCTTT
TRBJ1-4 TRBV5-1 few TRBD1 CASSLGTGVDEKLFF TGCGCCAGCAGCTTGGGGACAGGGGTGGATGAAAAACTGTTTTTT
TRBJ2-3 TRBV29-1 NA TRBD1 CSGGQGETDTQYF TGCAGCGGGGGACAGGGGGAAACAGATACGCAGTATTTT
TRBJ1-1 TRBV4-3 few NA CASSQDRSRVNTEAFF TGCGCCAGCAGCCAAGATCGGAGCAGGGTGAACACTGAAGCTTTCTTT
TRBJ2-1 TRBV11-2 few TRBD2 CASSLEGLAGGLGEQFF TGTGCCAGCAGCTTAGAGGGTCTAGCGGGGGGGCTAGGTGAGCAGTTCTTC
TRBJ2-3 TRBV6-1 few TRBD1 CASSLRTGGADTQYF TGTGCCAGCAGTCTCCGGACAGGGGGCGCAGATACGCAGTATTTT
TRBJ2-3 TRBV5-1 few TRBD2 CASSFGTIADTQYF TGCGCCAGCAGCTTTGGGACTATTGCAGATACGCAGTATTTT
TRBJ2-5 TRBV11-2 NA TRBD1 CASSTRTGGETQYF TGTGCCAGCAGCACACGGACAGGGGGAGAGACCCAGTACTTC
TRBJ2-3 TRBV19 NA TRBD2 CASSTFGAGGRGDTQYF TGTGCCAGTAGTACCTTTGGAGCGGGGGGTCGTGGAGATACGCAGTATTTT
TRBJ1-6 TRBV24-1 few NA CATSDGRENSPLHF TGTGCCACCAGTGACGGACGGGAGAATTCACCCCTCCACTTT
TRBJ1-1 TRBV7-2 NA TRBD1 CASRIGGNTEAFF TGTGCCAGCAGGATAGGGGGCAACACTGAAGCTTTCTTT
TRBJ2-5 TRBV24-1 NA TRBD2 CATSTLLAGGETQYF TGTGCCACCAGTACTCTTCTAGCGGGGGGCGAGACCCAGTACTTC